This TCR beta chain originates from a study of shared clonotypes between healthy human individuals. Overall study context: Researchers drew samples from two women and a few men aged 18 to 49. The study, taken as a whole, reports: Limitation of the genetic and exposure-history diversity represented came from the few donors.

There are 16 residues in the CDR3. Looked up from germline, CDR1 is SGHDT and CDR2 is YYEEEE. Trimming took off 4 bases at V and 3 bases at J, with 18 bases between the two ends. An assay was performed, and its level was deep. As processed by the authors: Filtering differed because ImmunoSEQ produced junction-only sequences that carried no quality scores. Only in-frame clones appear in the TCRdb table, and some are missing; sequencing was by immunoSEQ multiplex PCR. The DNA was the basis for D and trimming; V, J and clone size are from that table. The sample lists about 470,000 clones; roughly 83% were seen once. A note on this clone: No antigen is known for it.

The clonotype comes from a woman aged 40-49 years in good health. Some clones in this sample may be carry-over from other donors' samples. Sequencing input: PBMCs. J is TRBJ2-3 and V is TRBV5-6; a weak D match, TRBD1 (6 bases). In DNA, the CDR3 is TGTGCCAGCAGCCCGGCCCACAGGGTGGGGACAGATACGCAGTATTTT. Its protein product is CASSPAHRVGTDTQYF.